The 8 T cell receptor beta chains presented below share a single source sample, sequenced in a study of blood T cell repertoires in COVID-19. Measured with immunoSEQ multiplex PCR; TCRdb has only the in-frame clones, and not every one. Altogether about 40,000 clones are present, roughly 87% being singletons, with the ten largest covering roughly 16%. Sequencing was carried out using peripheral blood. Every receptor here comes from a man aged 70 or older with active COVID-19.

V and J are TRBV7-8 and TRBJ2-1, with TRBD2 matching 13 bases. There are 16 residues in the CDR3. Germline CDR1 reads SGHVS; CDR2 reads FQNEAQ. V shed 5 bases, J shed 3 bases, and the junction held 4 bases outside the gene matches. The CDR3 DNA reads as TGTGCCAGCAGCAGAGGACTAGCGGGGGACTACAATGAGCAGTTCTTC. Translating it yields CASSRGLAGDYNEQFF.

A few counts support this clone. This rearrangement joins TRBV5-1 to TRBJ2-1; 13 bases line up with TRBD2. V lost 3 bases, J lost 9 bases, and 12 bases stayed unmatched. Germline CDR1 SGHRS, CDR2 YFSETQ. The CDR3 is 17 amino acids. The CDR3 sequence is CASSSGLAGAPGVEQFF. As DNA, the CDR3 is TGCGCCAGCAGCTCCGGACTAGCGGGGGCTCCCGGGGTTGAGCAGTTCTTC.

In its sample, this clone is medium-sized (0.01 to 0.1%). The chain uses TRBV6-6 and TRBJ1-2; 7 nucleotides line up with TRBD1. The germline gives CDR1 MNHNY, CDR2 SVGAGI (reference sequence). CDR3 length: 15 residues. J was trimmed by 2 bases and V by 0 bases; bases with no gene match: 3. CDR3 nucleotides: TGTGCCAGCAGTTACTCGAGACAGGGAAACTATGGCTACACCTTC. It yields the protein CASSYSRQGNYGYTF.

This clone came up once. This chain links TRBV27 with TRBJ2-2; TRBD1 might be the D (6 bases). CDR1 is MNHEY, CDR2 SMNVEV, per germline (reference sequence). The CDR3 is 19 amino acids. Trimming stripped 1 base from V and 0 bases from J, with 18 bases between. The CDR3 sequence is CASSLWSPPGQSNTGELFF. The CDR3 region has the DNA TGTGCCAGCAGTTTATGGTCTCCTCCCGGACAGTCGAACACCGGGGAGCTGTTTTTT.

A single count supports this clone. The gene calls are TRBV10-1 and TRBJ1-1, with D hard to call. The CDR3 loop spans 13 amino acids. Germline CDR1 reads WNHNN; CDR2 reads SYGVQD (reference sequence). Trimming removed 0 bases from V and 7 bases from J, with 9 bases in between. CDR3 loop: CASSESRTDEAFF. CDR3 in DNA: TGCGCCAGCAGTGAGTCACGGACTGATGAAGCTTTCTTT.

The chain carries TRBV13 and TRBJ2-1; 7 positions match TRBD2. Germline-derived CDR1 and CDR2 are PRHDT and FYEKMQ (reference sequence). The trim removed 1 base at V and 12 bases at J, leaving 6 bases unmatched. The CDR3 extends over 13 amino acids. This CDR3 is CASSLDRGGGQFF. The CDR3 DNA reads as TGTGCCAGCAGCTTAGATCGGGGCGGGGGGCAGTTCTTC. Complete variable domain (other parts from reference TRBV13 and TRBJ2-1): AAGVIQSPRHLIKEKRETATLKCYPIPRHDTVYWYQQGPGQDPQFLISFYEKMQSDKGSIPDRFSAQQFSDYHSELNMSSLELGDSALYFCASSLDRGGGQFFGPGTRLTVL.

The chain couples TRBV6-2 or TRBV6-3 to TRBJ2-7; 11 bases are shared with TRBD2. The length of the CDR3 is 18 residues. Germline V gene lookup returns CDR1 MNHEY and CDR2 SVGEGT. The junction had 11 bases not matched to a gene; V was cut back by 4 bases and J by 0 bases. CDR3 region: CASSSTALAGELSYEQYF. CDR3 coding DNA: TGTGCCAGCAGTTCAACGGCACTAGCGGGGGAACTCTCCTACGAGCAGTACTTC.

The chain carries TRBV6-5 and TRBJ2-7; 8 bases agree with TRBD2. The germline V gene encodes CDR1 MNHEY and CDR2 SVGAGI. The CDR3 extends over 15 amino acids. V was clipped by 5 bases and J by 1 base; unmatched bases: 7. CDR3 DNA: TGTGCCAGCAGTAGTGCGGGGGGAGGTTCCTACGAGCAGTACTTC. It yields the protein CASSSAGGGSYEQYF.